Following are 27 T cell receptor beta chains from one sample sequenced in a study of cytomegalovirus exposure and HLA in healthy donors. Using immunoSEQ multiplex PCR, the repertoire was profiled, and TCRdb retains in-frame clones only, with some absent. This table holds 100,000 to 120,000 clones, over 75% found once. The sequenced sample consisted of PBMCs. Source of these receptors: a woman younger than 45 in good health and CMV-seropositive.

CDR3 in DNA: TGTGCTAGTGCATGGCCGAACACTGAAGCTTTCTTT. As protein: CASAWPNTEAFF. The rearrangement links TRBV12-5 to TRBJ1-1, with no clear D. The length of the CDR3 is 12 residues. Germline V CDR1 and CDR2: LGHNT, FRNRAP. Between the trimmed V and J ends, which lost 7 bases and 1 base, there was a span of 7 bases. Full variable domain (rest looked up from reference TRBV12-5 and TRBJ1-1): DARVTQTPRHKVTEMGQEVTMRCQPILGHNTVFWYRQTMMQGLELLAYFRNRAPLDDSGMPKDRFSAEMPDATLATLKIQPSEPRDSAVYFCASAWPNTEAFFGQGTRLTVV.

V is TRBV5-4 and J is TRBJ1-1; 7 nucleotides agree with TRBD1. The germline CDR1 and CDR2 sequences are SGHNT and YYREEE (reference sequence). V was clipped by 4 bases and J by 2 bases; unmatched bases: 5. The CDR3 is 14 amino acids. CDR3 amino acids: CASSLQGINTEAFF. In DNA, the CDR3 is TGTGCCAGCAGCCTACAGGGGATTAACACTGAAGCTTTCTTT.

The chain has TRBV5-1 and TRBJ2-7; TRBD1 might be the D (6 bases). V was clipped by 2 bases and J by 3 bases, with 18 bases between them. The CDR3 is 16 residues long. Germline values: CDR1 SGHRS, CDR2 YFSETQ. This CDR3 reads CASSLGDTTSRYEQYF. The CDR3 coding sequence is TGCGCCAGCAGCTTAGGGGACACTACCTCACGCTACGAGCAGTACTTC.

The genes are TRBV19 and TRBJ2-7; 10 bases map to TRBD2. CDR3 length equals 15 residues. Germline V gene data show CDR1 as LNHDA and CDR2 as SQIVND (reference sequence). The ends lost 5 bases at V and 2 bases at J; junction bases unmatched: 6. The CDR3 DNA follows: TGTGCCAGTAGTTTCTCACTAGCGGGACCCTACGAGCAGTACTTC. Its protein is CASSFSLAGPYEQYF.

The chain combines TRBV2 with TRBJ1-2, with D perhaps matching TRBD1 (6 bases). V gave up 8 bases and J gave up 2 bases, with 6 bases separating them. Per the germline V gene, CDR1 is SNHLY and CDR2 is FYNNEI. The CDR3 sequence is 11 residues long. The CDR3, as DNA: TGTGCCAGCCAGGGGAACTATGGCTACACCTTC. Amino acid sequence: CASQGNYGYTF.

The gene calls are TRBV18 and TRBJ1-2, with D possibly TRBD1 on 6 matching bases. This CDR3 comprises 15 residues. Germline values: CDR1 KGHSH, CDR2 LQKENI. V dropped 1 base and J dropped 3 bases, with 12 bases sitting between them. CDR3 region: CASSPRGQPHYGYTF. DNA of the CDR3: TGTGCCAGCTCACCACGGGGACAACCGCACTATGGCTACACCTTC.

The chain uses TRBV5-1 and TRBJ2-7, with TRBD2 as a possible D gene (5 bases). The V and J ends lost 6 bases and 3 bases respectively, with 7 bases between them. The CDR3 runs to 11 residues. From germline, CDR1 is SGHRS and CDR2 YFSETQ. This CDR3 reads CASTDYYEQYF. The CDR3 bases are TGCGCCAGCACCGACTACTACGAGCAGTACTTC.

The V gene is TRBV2, the J gene TRBJ1-2; a possible D gene is TRBD1 (5 bases). Germline V CDR1 and CDR2: SNHLY, FYNNEI. Trimming took off 4 bases at V and 4 bases at J, with 13 bases between the two ends. The CDR3 sequence is 14 residues long. CDR3: CASSAQLGGYGYTF. As DNA, the CDR3 is TGTGCCAGCAGTGCCCAGTTGGGGGGCTATGGCTACACCTTC.

The chain is built from TRBV6-1 and TRBJ2-1, with a tentative D call TRBD2 (6 bases). The germline V and J ends were trimmed by 6 bases and 10 bases, with 13 bases remaining between them. There are 12 residues in the CDR3. The germline V gene has CDR1 MNHNS and CDR2 SASEGT. CDR3 coding DNA: TGTGCCAGCAGGCGAGAGGGAGGAGAGCAGTTCTTC. Translated: CASRREGGEQFF.

About this clone: The identical CDR3 is also encoded by other nucleotide sequences in the sample. V gene TRBV6-4 combines with J gene TRBJ2-1; TRBD2 matches at 8 bases. The CDR3 has 15 amino acids. The J segment lost 8 bases and the V segment lost 4 bases, leaving 10 bases of the junction unmatched. Germline V CDR1 and CDR2: MRHNA, SNTAGT. This chain's CDR3 is CASSGEAGGSDEQFF. The CDR3, as DNA: TGTGCCAGCAGTGGGGAGGCGGGAGGTAGCGATGAGCAGTTCTTC.

The chain uses TRBV29-1 and TRBJ2-3, with D possibly TRBD1 on 6 matching bases. The V end lost 3 bases, the J end lost 4 bases, and 11 bases lay between the germline ends. There are 13 residues in the CDR3. Germline V lookup: CDR1 SQVTM, CDR2 ANQGSEA. CDR3: CSVERPGADTQYF. Written as DNA, the CDR3 is TGCAGCGTTGAGCGCCCAGGGGCAGATACGCAGTATTTT.

The chain couples TRBV25-1 to TRBJ1-2; TRBD1 aligns across 8 bases. This CDR3 region has 18 residues. V lost 3 bases, J lost 1 base, and 13 bases stayed unmatched. The V gene's germline CDR1 is MGHDK and CDR2 SYGVNS. The CDR3 here is CASSDTDRGIVFNYGYTF. In DNA form, the CDR3 reads TGTGCCAGCAGTGATACAGACAGGGGTATTGTTTTTAACTATGGCTACACCTTC.

The chain links TRBV5-1 to TRBJ2-3; 7 bases line up with TRBD2. This CDR3 region has 12 residues. The V and J ends lost 4 bases and 6 bases, in that order; junction bases with no gene match: 2. Germline V gene lookup returns CDR1 SGHRS and CDR2 YFSETQ. As DNA, the CDR3 is TGCGCCAGCAGCGGGAGGGGTGATACGCAGTATTTT. Protein product: CASSGRGDTQYF.

The CDR3 reads CASSQDRGPGELFF. As DNA, the CDR3 is TGTGCCAGCAGCCAGGACAGGGGTCCCGGGGAGCTGTTTTTT. The chain is built from TRBV4-2 and TRBJ2-2; 9 nucleotides match TRBD1. The V segment lost 3 bases and the J segment 6 bases; nucleotides outside the gene matches: 2. This CDR3 is built from 14 residues. The V gene's germline CDR1 is LGHNA and CDR2 YNFKEQ.

The rearrangement uses TRBV7-2 and TRBJ2-7, with TRBD2 identical over 9 bases. This CDR3 contains 13 residues. V lost 3 bases and J lost 5; bases outside the gene matches: 2. Germline CDR1 and CDR2: SGHTA and FQGNSA. CDR3 coding DNA: TGTGCCAGCAGCTTTAGCGGGAGAGACGAGCAGTACTTC. Translating gives CASSFSGRDEQYF.

The chain has TRBV19 and TRBJ1-3; 10 nucleotides align to TRBD1. Germline loops: CDR1 LNHDA, CDR2 SQIVND (reference sequence). This CDR3 spans 15 amino acids. Trimming took 6 bases from V and 3 from J; bases not matched to a gene: 5. CDR3 coding DNA: TGTGCCAGTAGATCGGACAGGGGGTTTGGAAACACCATATATTTT. Translating it yields CASRSDRGFGNTIYF.

Only one count was recorded for this clone. V is TRBV27 and J is TRBJ2-1; 8 positions match TRBD2. The V segment lost 8 bases and the J segment 0 bases; nucleotides outside the gene matches: 9. CDR1 MNHEY and CDR2 SMNVEV come from the germline V gene (reference sequence). This CDR3 spans 16 amino acids. CDR3 nucleotide sequence: TGTGCCAGCCAACTAGCGGCCTCGAGCTCCTACAATGAGCAGTTCTTC. This gives the protein CASQLAASSSYNEQFF.

Turning to this clone: Relative to the germline gene, one junction end is altered; a read error may explain this. The chain uses TRBV7-9 and TRBJ2-7; tentatively, D is TRBD2 (7 bases). The CDR3 contains 17 residues. Germline lookup yields CDR1 SEHNR and CDR2 FQNEAQ (reference sequence). CDR3 sequence (DNA): TGTGCCAGCAGCGCCCGAGGGGGGGGGAGAACCTCCCACGAGCAGTACTTC. Amino acid sequence: CASSARGGGRTSHEQYF.

This chain joins TRBV5-4 and TRBJ2-3; TRBD2 matches at 8 bases. There are 15 residues in the CDR3. Germline-derived CDR1 and CDR2 are SGHNT and YYREEE (reference sequence). J was trimmed by 2 bases and V by 3 bases; bases with no gene match: 5. Here the CDR3 DNA reads TGTGCCAGCAGCTCCCCGGGACTAGACACAGATACGCAGTATTTT. Protein product: CASSSPGLDTDTQYF.

The CDR3 sequence is CASSPQGAVETDTQYF. Here the CDR3 DNA reads TGTGCCAGCAGCCCACAGGGGGCTGTTGAGACAGATACGCAGTATTTT. J is TRBJ2-3 and V is TRBV7-9, with TRBD1 identical over 9 bases. The CDR3 length is 16 residues. Germline trimming cut 5 bases from V and 3 bases from J; bases unmatched to any gene: 9. CDR1 is SEHNR, CDR2 FQNEAQ, per germline (reference sequence).

The rearrangement joins TRBV28 to TRBJ2-7; D perhaps matches TRBD2 (6 bases). The length of the CDR3 is 16 residues. Germline assignment: CDR1 MDHEN and CDR2 SYDVKM. V lost 5 bases, J lost 4 bases, and 21 bases lay in between. The DNA for the CDR3 is TGTGCCAGCAGTCCTCCCGGGACTCGGCTCTTATACGAGCAGTACTTC. Its protein is CASSPPGTRLLYEQYF.

The chain carries TRBV19 and TRBJ2-7, with 7 bases that match TRBD1. Germline loops: CDR1 LNHDA, CDR2 SQIVND (reference sequence). This CDR3 is 16 amino acids long. V trimming: 6 bases; J trimming: 0 bases; junction bases outside the gene matches: 11. The CDR3 coding sequence is TGTGCCAGTAGCCCCGGTAGGGGGCGAAGCTCCTACGAGCAGTACTTC. It is translated as CASSPGRGRSSYEQYF.

The chain joins TRBV28 to TRBJ2-3; 13 nucleotides align to TRBD2. The V gene's germline CDR1 is MDHEN and CDR2 SYDVKM. V was clipped by 4 bases and J by 3 bases; unmatched bases: 7. The CDR3 spans 17 residues. The CDR3 sequence: CASSSRTSGSWTDTQYF. The CDR3 DNA is TGTGCCAGCAGTTCGAGGACTAGCGGGAGTTGGACAGATACGCAGTATTTT.

The V gene is TRBV7-6, the J gene TRBJ1-3, with TRBD1 matching over 7 bases. Trimming cost V 1 base and J 3 bases; bases outside gene matches: 0. This CDR3 spans 14 amino acids. Germline V gene lookup returns CDR1 SGHVS and CDR2 FNYEAQ. The CDR3 protein is CASSLGQGGNTIYF. CDR3 in DNA: TGTGCCAGCAGCTTAGGACAGGGTGGAAACACCATATATTTT.

In the case of this clone: Mismatch with germline at one junction end may stem from a read error. This sequence joins TRBV4-2 and TRBJ2-3; the D gene is possibly TRBD1 (6 bases). This CDR3 has 16 amino acids. CDR1 is LGHNA, CDR2 YNFKEQ, per germline. The CDR3: CASSQEPQGSRDTQYF. In DNA, the CDR3 is TGTGCCAGCAGCCAAGAACCACAGGGAAGCAGAGATACGCAGTATTTT.

The chain couples TRBV7-2 to TRBJ1-5, with TRBD1 matching over 9 bases. This CDR3 has 17 amino acids. CDR1 and CDR2 (germline): SGHTA, FQGNSA. V dropped 3 bases and J dropped 0; count of bases not matched to a gene: 6. As DNA, the CDR3 is TGTGCCAGCAGCTTGGGGACAGGGTTTGATAGCAATCAGCCCCAGCATTTT. Its protein is CASSLGTGFDSNQPQHF.

This clone was observed a handful of times. The chain is built from TRBV19 and TRBJ1-2, with D possibly being TRBD1 (5 bases). Trimming left V 2 bases short and J 4 bases short, with 11 bases between. The CDR3 loop spans 14 amino acids. Looked up from germline, CDR1 is LNHDA and CDR2 is SQIVND (reference sequence). CDR3 region: CASSISRVGYGYTF. The CDR3 DNA follows: TGTGCCAGTAGTATAAGCAGGGTCGGCTATGGCTACACCTTC.